A single sample gave rise to the 16 T cell receptor beta chains below, sequenced in a study of post-analysis software for immune sequencing data. These receptors' antigens are unknown. Overall study results and limits: Five TRBV segments occurring more often in patients than controls included TRBV5-6, TRBV5-1 and TRBV20-1.

Researchers reported that TCR beta cDNA libraries carried unique molecular identifiers. One entry per CDR3 protein, called by TCRdb with MiXCR from the PCR reads. The sample carries approximately 570,000 distinct CDR3 sequences, about 40% recorded once. The source material was blood. The receptors were gathered from a girl aged 5-17 years with multiple sclerosis.

This clonotype was seen only a few times. V is TRBV12-3 or TRBV12-4 and J is TRBJ1-5; D is undetermined. The CDR3 totals 15 residues. Trimming left V 5 bases short and J 2 bases short, with 13 bases between. The CDR3 is CASSPRRLGNQPQHF. As DNA, the CDR3 is TGTGCCAGCAGTCCCCGCAGGCTCGGCAATCAGCCCCAGCATTTT.

The CDR3 DNA sequence: TGTGCCAGCAGTCCTCTTGAACCGCGGCTAGCGGAGCCTGAGCAGTTCTTC. Protein sequence: CASSPLEPRLAEPEQFF. The V gene is TRBV7-9, the J gene TRBJ2-1; TRBD2 matches at 7 bases. CDR1 is SEHNR, CDR2 FQNEAQ, per germline (reference sequence). V lost 6 bases, J lost 9 bases, and 20 bases stayed unmatched. The CDR3 is made up of 17 amino acids.

The CDR3 nucleotides are TGTGCCAGCAGTCCACGGGGGTTGGGGTCACCCCTCCACTTT. As protein: CASSPRGLGSPLHF. V gene TRBV6-5 combines with J gene TRBJ1-6; a weak D match, TRBD1 (5 bases). The CDR3 has 14 amino acids. Germline-derived CDR1 and CDR2 are MNHEY and SVGAGI. Trimming took off 5 bases at V and 10 bases at J, with 15 bases between the two ends.

The chain joins TRBV12-3 or TRBV12-4 to TRBJ1-1; tentatively, D is TRBD1 (5 bases). The CDR3 is 14 amino acids. Trimming shortened V by 3 bases and J by 3 bases, and 11 bases separated the two germline ends. CDR3: CASSLALGDTEAFF. The CDR3 DNA reads TGTGCCAGCAGTTTGGCCCTGGGGGACACTGAAGCTTTCTTT.

This clonotype was counted between two and nine times. The V and J genes are TRBV20-1 and TRBJ2-5; 14 nucleotides align to TRBD2. Losses at the gene ends were 7 bases for V and 3 bases for J; bases not matched to a gene: 4. Germline CDR1 DFQATT, CDR2 SNEGSKA (reference sequence). CDR3 length equals 14 residues. The CDR3 loop reads CSVETSGREETQYF. CDR3 nucleotide sequence: TGCAGTGTCGAGACTAGCGGGAGGGAAGAGACCCAGTACTTC.

In its sample, this clonotype was seen a few times. This chain connects TRBV20-1 to TRBJ2-1; D perhaps matches TRBD1 (7 bases). This CDR3 comprises 14 residues. V dropped 6 bases and J dropped 5 bases, with 17 bases sitting between them. Germline CDR1 is DFQATT and CDR2 is SNEGSKA (reference sequence). The CDR3: CSALAGTDHNEQFF. The CDR3 DNA reads TGCAGTGCCCTGGCGGGGACAGATCACAATGAGCAGTTCTTC.

The chain joins TRBV5-1 to TRBJ2-7, with D hard to call. The CDR3 totals 14 residues. The germline gives CDR1 SGHRS, CDR2 YFSETQ. V shed 5 bases and J shed 2 bases, with 14 bases lying between them. DNA for the CDR3: TGCGCCAGCAGAGAGAGCGCTAACACCTACGAGCAGTACTTC. Translated: CASRESANTYEQYF.

This rearrangement joins TRBV6-1 to TRBJ2-3; 7 bases are shared with TRBD2. Trimming removed 2 bases from V and 0 bases from J; junction bases left unmatched: 5. The CDR3 extends over 16 amino acids. Germline V gene sequence: CDR1 MNHNS, CDR2 SASEGT. CDR3 residues: CASSESLAASTDTQYF. The CDR3 DNA sequence: TGTGCCAGCAGTGAATCCCTAGCGGCAAGCACAGATACGCAGTATTTT.

This clonotype was seen only a few times. The V and J genes are TRBV10-3 and TRBJ1-5, with D possibly TRBD1 on 5 matching bases. V gave up 3 bases and J gave up 5 bases, with 11 bases separating them. The CDR3 runs to 14 residues. Germline CDR1 reads ENHRY; CDR2 reads SYGVKD. The CDR3 sequence is CAISEPTRDQPQHF. The DNA for the CDR3 is TGTGCCATCAGTGAACCGACCAGGGATCAGCCCCAGCATTTT.

Regarding this clonotype: The junction and the germline gene differ at one end; a read error may be behind it. The J gene is TRBJ2-1, the V gene TRBV7-6; 8 bases are a match to TRBD2. The germline V gene encodes CDR1 SGHVS and CDR2 FNYEAQ. The length of the CDR3 is 17 residues. As DNA, the CDR3 is TGTGCCAGCAACTTAGGGCCAGCGGGAGCCCACTACAATGAGCAGTTCTTC. This gives the protein CASNLGPAGAHYNEQFF.

J is TRBJ2-6 and V is TRBV12-3 or TRBV12-4; no clear D. The CDR3 contains 14 residues. V lost 5 bases, J lost 0 bases, and 5 bases lay in between. The CDR3 loop is CASSETSGANVLTF. CDR3 bases: TGTGCCAGCAGTGAGACCTCTGGGGCCAACGTCCTGACTTTC.

The table lists this clonotype with a few counts. As DNA, the CDR3 is TGTGCCAGCAGCCAAGAGGAACCCAGCTACGAGCAGTACTTC. Protein: CASSQEEPSYEQYF. This rearrangement joins TRBV4-2 to TRBJ2-7, with D unclear. Trimming took 0 bases from V and 3 from J, leaving 9 bases between them. The CDR3 has 14 residues. The germline CDR1 and CDR2 sequences are LGHNA and YNFKEQ.

The V and J genes are TRBV9 and TRBJ2-7; D possibly corresponds to TRBD1 (5 bases). The J call could be wrong; TRBJ2-5 is a better fit for the DNA end. In germline, CDR1 is SGDLS, CDR2 YYNGEE. This CDR3 spans 14 amino acids. CDR3 DNA sequence: TGTGCCAGCAGCGTAGATCCAGGGTGGGAGACCCAGTACTTC. Amino acids: CASSVDPGWETQYF.

Concerning this clonotype: The junction does not match germline at one end; this may be a read error. The V gene is TRBV9, the J gene TRBJ2-7; tentatively, D is TRBD1 (5 bases). The CDR3 is 15 residues long. Germline V gene data show CDR1 as SGDLS and CDR2 as YYNGEE. The CDR3, as DNA: TGTGCCGGCAGCGTAGGCCCAGGGATTACCTACGAGCAGTACTTC. Protein sequence: CAGSVGPGITYEQYF.

The rearrangement joins TRBV7-3 to TRBJ2-7; weak D call: TRBD2 (7 bases). Per the germline V gene, CDR1 is SGHTA and CDR2 is FQGTGA. V dropped 4 bases and J dropped 7 bases, with 14 bases sitting between them. This CDR3 contains 13 residues. DNA for the CDR3: TGTGCCAGCAGCTCTAGGGGGGGCTCGGAGCAGTACTTC. Protein: CASSSRGGSEQYF.

V gene TRBV11-2 combines with J gene TRBJ1-2; maybe TRBD1 (5 bases). The CDR3 loop spans 14 amino acids. Germline V gives CDR1 SGHAT, CDR2 FQNNGV. V was shortened by 1 base and J by 6 bases, with 12 bases between the two germline ends. The CDR3 DNA is TGTGCCAGCAGCTTAGTAATAACCAGGGATGGCTACACCTTC. It yields the protein CASSLVITRDGYTF.